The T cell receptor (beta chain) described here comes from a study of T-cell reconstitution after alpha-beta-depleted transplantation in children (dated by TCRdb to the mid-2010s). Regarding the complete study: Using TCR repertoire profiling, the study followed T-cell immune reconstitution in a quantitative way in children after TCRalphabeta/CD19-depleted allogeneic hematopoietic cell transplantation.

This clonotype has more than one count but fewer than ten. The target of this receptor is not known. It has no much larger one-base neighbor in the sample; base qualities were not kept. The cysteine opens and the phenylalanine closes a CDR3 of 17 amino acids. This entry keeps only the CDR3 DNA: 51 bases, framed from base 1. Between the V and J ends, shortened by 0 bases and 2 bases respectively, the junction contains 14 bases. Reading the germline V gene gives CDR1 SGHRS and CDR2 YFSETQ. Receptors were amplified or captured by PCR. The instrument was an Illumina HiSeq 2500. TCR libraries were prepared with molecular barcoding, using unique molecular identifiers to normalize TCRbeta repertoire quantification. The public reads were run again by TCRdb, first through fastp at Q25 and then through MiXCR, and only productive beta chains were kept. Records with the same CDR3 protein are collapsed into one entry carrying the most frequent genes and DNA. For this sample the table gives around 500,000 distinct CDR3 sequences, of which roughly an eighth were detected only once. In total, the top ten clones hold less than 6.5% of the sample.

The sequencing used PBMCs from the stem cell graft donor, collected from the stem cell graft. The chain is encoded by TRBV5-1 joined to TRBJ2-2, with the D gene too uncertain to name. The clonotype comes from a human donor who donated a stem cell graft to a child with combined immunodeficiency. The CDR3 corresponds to CASSLATIQINTGELFF. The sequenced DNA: TGCGCCAGCAGCTTGGCTACTATACAGATTAACACCGGGGAGCTGTTTTTT.